The entry below describes one TCR beta chain. This sample was taken from a study of graft-versus-host responses after intestinal transplantation. CDR1 MNHNS and CDR2 SASEGT come from the germline V gene. The length of the CDR3 is 14 residues. The ends were cut back, 7 bases at V and 2 bases at J, with 15 bases in the middle. Measured with immunoSEQ multiplex PCR; TCRdb has only the in-frame clones, and not every one. Altogether around 19,000 clones are present, 40% to 55% being singletons, with the ten largest covering roughly 0.94%. V usage is TRBV6-1 and J usage is TRBJ2-7; D may be TRBD1 (5 bases). The TCR originated in a human patient who received an intestinal transplant. Sequencing used alloreactive CD4+ T cells from a mixed lymphocyte reaction culture, obtained before intestinal transplant. Regarding subset: CFSE-low proliferating T cells sorted from roughly 6-day pre-transplant mixed lymphocyte reaction (GvH or HvG direction). CDR3 amino acids: CASTSSWGPYEQYF. The CDR3 bases are TGTGCCAGCACCTCCTCGTGGGGCCCCTACGAGCAGTACTTC.